Sequencing of this TCR beta chain was carried out in a study of T-cell reconstitution after alpha-beta-depleted transplantation in children. Germline V gives CDR1 SGHKS, CDR2 YYEKEE (reference sequence). The germline V and J ends were trimmed by 1 base and 5 bases, with 12 bases remaining between them. The CDR3 length is 14 residues. This clonotype was seen a handful of times. It was with unique molecular identifiers that the TCRbeta library was prepared. TCRdb called the PCR reads again in MiXCR, with one record for every CDR3 protein. The table has more than 550,000 distinct CDR3 sequences, approximately 10% seen once; the top ten hold 4%.

This chain connects TRBV5-5 to TRBJ1-2, with D unresolved. This sequence originates from a human donor who donated a stem cell graft to a child with acute myeloid leukemia. The sequences come from PBMCs from the stem cell graft donor, collected from the stem cell graft. CDR3 DNA: TGTGCCAGCAGCTTGTACCGAGACCCTTATGGCTACACCTTC. Translating it yields CASSLYRDPYGYTF. Full variable domain (missing parts from reference TRBV5-5 and TRBJ1-2): DAGVTQSPTHLIKTRGQQVTLRCSPISGHKSVSWYQQVLGQGPQFIFQYYEKEERGRGNFPDRFSARQFPNYSSELNVNALLLGDSALYLCASSLYRDPYGYTFGSGTRLTVV.